This T cell receptor (beta chain) appears in the sequencing data of a study of HIV-infected children after antiretroviral therapy interruption. Whole-study results and caveats: After treatment interruption started, naive CD4+ CDR3 overlap across time points dropped.

V shed 5 bases and J shed 6 bases, with 13 bases lying between them. This CDR3 has 13 residues. The V gene's germline CDR1 is MNHNY and CDR2 SVGAGI (reference sequence). Treatment described: PENTA 11 planned treatment interruption arm or continuous ART arm. This clonotype was counted many times. Its antigen is unknown. A 3' RACE protocol on RNA, with unique molecular identifiers, produced the TCR library. One entry per CDR3 protein results from TCRdb running MiXCR on the 3' RACE reads. This sample has several thousand distinct CDR3 sequences, with approximately 15% found just once. The clonotype was recovered from a pool of human donors with HIV. The specimen comprised CD45RO+ CD8+ T cells from PBMCs, pooled from several time points, sampled from a donor given antiretroviral therapy, either interrupted or continuous. Documented subset: memory CD8+ CD45RO+ CD45RA- T cells. The V gene is TRBV6-6, the J gene TRBJ1-2; the D gene is possibly TRBD1 (6 bases). In nucleotides, the CDR3 is TGTGCCAGCAGTGAGGACAGCCGAGATGGCTACACCTTC. Translating gives CASSEDSRDGYTF.